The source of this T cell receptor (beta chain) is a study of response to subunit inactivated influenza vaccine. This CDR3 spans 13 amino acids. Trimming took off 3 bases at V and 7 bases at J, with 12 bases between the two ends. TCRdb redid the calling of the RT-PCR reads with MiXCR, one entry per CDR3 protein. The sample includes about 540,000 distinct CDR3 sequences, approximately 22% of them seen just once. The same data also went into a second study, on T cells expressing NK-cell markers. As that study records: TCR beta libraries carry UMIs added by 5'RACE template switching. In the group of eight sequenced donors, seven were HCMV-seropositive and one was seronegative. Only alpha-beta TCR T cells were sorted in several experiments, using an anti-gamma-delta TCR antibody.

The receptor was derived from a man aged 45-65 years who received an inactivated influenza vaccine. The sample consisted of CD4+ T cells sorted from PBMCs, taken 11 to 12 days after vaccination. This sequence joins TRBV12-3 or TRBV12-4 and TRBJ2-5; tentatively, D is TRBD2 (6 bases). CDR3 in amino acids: CASSLGTGGTQYF. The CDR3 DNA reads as TGTGCCAGCAGTTTGGGGACCGGGGGGACCCAGTACTTC.